The present entry profiles one T cell receptor (beta chain) with its context. Its antigen has not been determined. Within one base of it there is no much larger clone, and no base qualities were kept. At diagnosis, tumor, uninvolved tumor-adjacent lung and peripheral blood were collected and then preserved as a mix of FFPE and fresh-frozen material. For TCR repertoire profiling, the blood samples were analyzed as peripheral blood mononuclear cells. The data derive from a study of T cells in localized non-small cell lung cancer (TCRdb year 2020). Concerning the study at large: The study examined T cell repertoires in 236 patients with early-stage NSCLC and compared tumors with uninvolved tumor-adjacent lungs. NSCLC patients had a mean age of approximately 66 years, and more than 120 were male and 107 female. The cohort consisted of approximately 240 treatment-naive NSCLC patients whose localized lung tumors had been resected. General findings and caveats noted by the study authors: Because of the exploratory design, TCR variables were selected using unadjusted p-values without false-discovery rate correction. Of the top 100 tumor clones, a median of roughly 60 were detected in paired uninvolved adjacent lung; about 26 were also among that lung's top 100. Uninvolved tumor-adjacent lung showed the highest T cell clonality, higher than tumor, which suggests more focused antigenic responses in the uninvolved tumor-adjacent lung. Higher T cell density in blood was associated with longer overall survival, whereas higher clonality in adjacent lung was associated with shorter survival. Because multi-region tumor sequencing was not done, intratumor heterogeneity could not be ruled out.

The immunoSEQ Assay was used to sequence TCR beta CDR3 regions from DNA. On the authors' methods: To compute T cell density, TCR beta template counts were normalized to usable DNA, which was estimated by amplifying housekeeping genes. Richness was estimated with the preseqR package, extrapolating to 400,000 templates for PBMC samples and 120,000 templates for tissue samples. Clonality was defined by subtracting Pielou's evenness from one. Tissue-enriched TCRs were identified through differential abundance testing performed on productive amino-acid clonotypes, with a minimum total count of 5 and an alpha of 0.1. The Jaccard Index and the Morisita Overlap Index were used to measure repertoire overlap between compartments. TCR beta CDR3s were clustered by GLIPH together with public tetramer-defined viral CDR3s, and at least three viral sequences plus V-gene enrichment were required for viral motifs. This immuneACCESS table, as held by TCRdb, lists in-frame sequences with V and J called but not all clones. Of the missing ones, under half trace to an unresolved V gene in checked studies; the others have no known cause. V and J calls and clone size are those listed in that table; D and trimming were worked out from the DNA. This sample holds tens of thousands of clones; approximately 90% were observed only once. In total, the top ten clones hold about 20% of the sample.

Based on the germline V gene, the CDR1 and CDR2 sequences are MNHEY and SVGAGI. Here V drops 3 bases and J drops 4 bases, and the junction holds 8 bases not matched to any gene. The CDR3 sequence holds 15 residues, the cysteine and phenylalanine included. Only the CDR3 portion is preserved as DNA: 45 bases, with reading frame beginning at the first base. This TCR was sampled from a male donor aged 60 or over with stage III squamous cell lung carcinoma. Sequenced here: peripheral blood, sampled before any cancer treatment. The chain links TRBV6-5 with TRBJ1-2; 7 central nucleotides agree with TRBD1. The nucleotides read TGTGCCAGCAGTTATCGGGGGCAGGGGGTCTATGGCTACACCTTC. It specifies CASSYRGQGVYGYTF.